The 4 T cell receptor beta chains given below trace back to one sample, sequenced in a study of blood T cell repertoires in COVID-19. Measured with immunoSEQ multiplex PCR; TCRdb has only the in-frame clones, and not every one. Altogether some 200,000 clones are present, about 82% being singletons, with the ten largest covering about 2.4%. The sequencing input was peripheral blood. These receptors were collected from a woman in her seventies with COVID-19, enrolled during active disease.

CDR3 DNA sequence: TGTGCCAGCATTCCCGACAGGGGCTATAATTCACCCCTCCACTTT. Encoded protein: CASIPDRGYNSPLHF. The chain carries TRBV6-5 and TRBJ1-6; 8 nucleotides agree with TRBD1. V lost 7 bases to trimming and J lost 3 bases; unmatched junction nucleotides: 5. Germline V gives CDR1 MNHEY, CDR2 SVGAGI. The CDR3 is made up of 15 amino acids.

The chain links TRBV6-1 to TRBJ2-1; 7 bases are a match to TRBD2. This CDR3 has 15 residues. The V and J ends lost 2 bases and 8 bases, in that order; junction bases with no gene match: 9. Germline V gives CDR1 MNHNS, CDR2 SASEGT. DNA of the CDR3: TGTGCCAGCAGTGAAAATCGGGGGGTCTTGGATGAGCAGTTCTTC. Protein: CASSENRGVLDEQFF.

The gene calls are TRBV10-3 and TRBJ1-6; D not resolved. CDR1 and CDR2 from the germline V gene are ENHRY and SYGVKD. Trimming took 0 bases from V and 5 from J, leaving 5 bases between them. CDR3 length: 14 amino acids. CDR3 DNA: TGTGCCATCAGTGAGTCCCCAGATAATTCACCCCTCCACTTT. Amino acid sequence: CAISESPDNSPLHF.

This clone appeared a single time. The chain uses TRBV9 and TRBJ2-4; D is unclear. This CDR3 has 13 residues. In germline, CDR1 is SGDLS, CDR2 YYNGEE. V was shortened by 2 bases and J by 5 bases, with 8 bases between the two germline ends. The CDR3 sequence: CASSVAPQNIQYF. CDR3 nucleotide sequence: TGTGCCAGCAGCGTGGCTCCCCAAAACATTCAGTACTTC. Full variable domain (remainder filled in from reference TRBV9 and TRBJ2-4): DSGVTQTPKHLITATGQRVTLRCSPRSGDLSVYWYQQSLDQGLQFLIQYYNGEERAKGNILERFSAQQFPDLHSELNLSSLELGDSALYFCASSVAPQNIQYFGAGTRLSVL.